These T cell receptor beta chains were read from a single sample in a study of human T cells and chemical hapten exposure. One entry per CDR3 protein, called by TCRdb with MiXCR from the RACE reads. The repertoire holds 50,000 to 60,000 distinct CDR3 sequences, with over 10% as singletons. The starting material was whole blood, obtained in connection with sensitization to the hapten diphenylcyclopropenone (DPC). Receptors were obtained from a young man with alopecia areata. Some clones in this sample may be carry-over from other donors' samples. Both conserved end residues are part of each CDR3.

v_call	cdr3_length	j_call	cdr3_aa
TRBV1	19	TRBJ1-1	CTSSQEGGEKREENTEAFF
TRBV10-3	13	TRBJ1-6	CAISAQENSPLHF
TRBV2	15	TRBJ1-3	CASWMARGGGNTIYF
TRBV7-2	13	TRBJ1-6	CASSLVGNSPLHF
TRBV20-1	17	TRBJ2-1	CSASDLAGAYSYNEQFF
TRBV3-1	13	TRBJ2-7	CASSLGLSGEQYF
TRBV4-3	13	TRBJ1-1	CASGSRVNTEAFF
TRBV29-1	11	TRBJ1-1	CSAWENTEAFF
TRBV5-1	14	TRBJ1-1	CASSLIKGDTEAFF
TRBV10-3	12	TRBJ1-2	CAIGEIKYGYTF
TRBV19	15	TRBJ2-5	CASSAQSGVFGTQYF
TRBV6-2/TRBV6-3	13	TRBJ2-5	CASLPQGRETQYF
TRBV13	15	TRBJ1-6	CASSPRTASRSPLHF
TRBV6-6	15	TRBJ1-5	CASSYGGQHNQPQHF
TRBV6-1	16	TRBJ2-3	CASSRTSGGNTDTQYF
TRBV30	13	TRBJ2-3	CAWSVLATDTQYF
TRBV28	15	TRBJ1-3	CASRKRRASGNTIYF
TRBV29-1	14	TRBJ1-2	CSVDIPTGHYGYTF
TRBV20-1	10	TRBJ2-7	CSALVARQYF
TRBV20-1	13	TRBJ2-7	CSAIGGAGDEQYF
TRBV6-1	15	TRBJ2-3	CATDGQRGLPDTQYF
TRBV28	14	TRBJ2-2	CASLQSPNTGELFF
TRBV29-1	12	TRBJ2-7	CSVSSGGYEQYF
TRBV5-1	14	TRBJ1-1	CASSSGTWNTEAFF
TRBV29-1	13	TRBJ1-4	CSVRPRLNEKLFF
TRBV10-3	13	TRBJ1-2	CAISGGTVYGYTF
TRBV29-1	11	TRBJ1-4	CSVEEDRALFF
TRBV9	14	TRBJ2-3	CASSVETSTDTQYF
TRBV28	11	TRBJ2-7	CASLSRYEQYF
TRBV29-1	13	TRBJ2-7	CSVTGTGGYEQYF
TRBV29-1	15	TRBJ1-1	CSVLPGQAMNTDAFF
TRBV25-1	15	TRBJ2-7	CASSSLDRGLYEQYF
TRBV5-6	14	TRBJ1-1	CASSHLGTDTEAFF
TRBV29-1	13	TRBJ1-2	CSVVLRGFYGYTF
TRBV7-3	15	TRBJ1-1	CASSATRQGGTEAFF
TRBV4-2	16	TRBJ1-5	CASSQEGGTGNQPQHF
TRBV5-5	14	TRBJ1-2	CATNSDNGDSGYTF
TRBV7-8	14	TRBJ1-6	CASSYRSEDSPLHF
TRBV12-3/TRBV12-4	13	TRBJ1-2	CASTETVNYGYTF
TRBV7-2	15	TRBJ2-5	CASSLEGGSAETQYF
TRBV7-3	15	TRBJ1-1	CASSLWGDTNTEAFF
TRBV30	14	TRBJ1-1	CACQRWRGNTEAFF
TRBV7-9	15	TRBJ1-1	CASSPRQGPLQEAFF
TRBV7-2	16	TRBJ2-7	CASSSLDRARRGEQYF
TRBV28	14	TRBJ2-7	CASTLRTAENEQYF
TRBV7-2	15	TRBJ2-7	CASSLGLTGSYEQYF
TRBV19	14	TRBJ2-7	CASSARHLTYEQYF
TRBV19	13	TRBJ1-5	CASETGMNQPQHF
TRBV28	13	TRBJ2-7	CASSRTGDYEQYF
TRBV7-9	17	TRBJ1-1	CASSHLGQGYGGTEAFF
TRBV28	14	TRBJ1-1	CASSPPDRSTEAFF
TRBV5-4	14	TRBJ2-1	CASSLALTDNEQFF
TRBV4-2	18	TRBJ2-1	CASSQPAQGSKASNEQFF